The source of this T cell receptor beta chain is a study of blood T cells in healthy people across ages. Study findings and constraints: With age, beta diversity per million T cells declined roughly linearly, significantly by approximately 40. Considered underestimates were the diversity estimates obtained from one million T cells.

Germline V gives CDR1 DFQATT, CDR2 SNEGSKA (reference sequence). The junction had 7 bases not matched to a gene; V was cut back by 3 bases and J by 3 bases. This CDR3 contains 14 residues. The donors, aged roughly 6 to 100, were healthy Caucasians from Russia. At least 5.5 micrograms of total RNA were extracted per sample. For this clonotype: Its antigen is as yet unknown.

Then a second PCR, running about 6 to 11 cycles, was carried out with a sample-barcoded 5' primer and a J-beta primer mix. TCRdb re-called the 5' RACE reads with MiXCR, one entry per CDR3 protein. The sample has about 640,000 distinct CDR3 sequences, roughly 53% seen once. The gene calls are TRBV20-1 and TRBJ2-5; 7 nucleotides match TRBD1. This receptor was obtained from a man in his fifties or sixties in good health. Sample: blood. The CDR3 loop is CSASYSTGEETQYF. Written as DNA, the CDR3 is TGCAGTGCTAGTTACTCCACAGGGGAAGAGACCCAGTACTTC.